This T cell receptor beta chain was sequenced for a study of cytotoxic CD8 clonotypes in ibrutinib-treated CLL. J was trimmed by 8 bases and V by 3 bases; bases with no gene match: 8. Germline V gene data show CDR1 as MNHEY and CDR2 as SMNVEV (reference sequence). This CDR3 is 15 amino acids long. Sequenced by immunoSEQ multiplex PCR; TCRdb stores in-frame clones only, minus some. This sample has about 160,000 clones, with roughly 77% found just once. Study-level results: Clonality was elevated at ibrutinib response and had returned toward baseline at progression. Public clonotypes, rarely seen, contracted or held steady on treatment.

On this clone: Its antigen is not known.

Here the sequenced sample was PBMCs, taken after 12 months of ibrutinib treatment. The receptor's source is a human donor with chronic lymphocytic leukemia. The chain is built from TRBV27 and TRBJ2-1; TRBD2 aligns across 9 bases. The CDR3 region is CASSFGSGSRDEQFF. CDR3 in DNA: TGTGCCAGCAGTTTCGGTAGCGGGAGTAGGGATGAGCAGTTCTTC.